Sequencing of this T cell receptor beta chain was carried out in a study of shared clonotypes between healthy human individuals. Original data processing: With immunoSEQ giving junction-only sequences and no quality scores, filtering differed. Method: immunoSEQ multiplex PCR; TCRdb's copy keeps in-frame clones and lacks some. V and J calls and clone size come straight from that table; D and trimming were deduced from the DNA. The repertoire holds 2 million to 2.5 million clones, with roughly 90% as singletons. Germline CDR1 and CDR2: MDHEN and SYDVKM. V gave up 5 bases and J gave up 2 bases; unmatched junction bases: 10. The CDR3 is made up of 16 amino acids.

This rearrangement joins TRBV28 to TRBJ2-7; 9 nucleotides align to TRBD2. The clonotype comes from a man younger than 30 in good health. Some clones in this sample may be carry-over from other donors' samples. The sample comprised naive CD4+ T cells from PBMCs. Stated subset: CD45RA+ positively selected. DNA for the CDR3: TGTGCCAGCAGTCCCTGGGCTAGCGGGATTACCTACGAGCAGTACTTC. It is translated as CASSPWASGITYEQYF. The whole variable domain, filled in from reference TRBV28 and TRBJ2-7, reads DVKVTQSSRYLVKRTGEKVFLECVQDMDHENMFWYRQDPGLGLRLIYFSYDVKMKEKGDIPEGYSVSREKKERFSLILESASTNQTSMYLCASSPWASGITYEQYFGPGTRLTVT.